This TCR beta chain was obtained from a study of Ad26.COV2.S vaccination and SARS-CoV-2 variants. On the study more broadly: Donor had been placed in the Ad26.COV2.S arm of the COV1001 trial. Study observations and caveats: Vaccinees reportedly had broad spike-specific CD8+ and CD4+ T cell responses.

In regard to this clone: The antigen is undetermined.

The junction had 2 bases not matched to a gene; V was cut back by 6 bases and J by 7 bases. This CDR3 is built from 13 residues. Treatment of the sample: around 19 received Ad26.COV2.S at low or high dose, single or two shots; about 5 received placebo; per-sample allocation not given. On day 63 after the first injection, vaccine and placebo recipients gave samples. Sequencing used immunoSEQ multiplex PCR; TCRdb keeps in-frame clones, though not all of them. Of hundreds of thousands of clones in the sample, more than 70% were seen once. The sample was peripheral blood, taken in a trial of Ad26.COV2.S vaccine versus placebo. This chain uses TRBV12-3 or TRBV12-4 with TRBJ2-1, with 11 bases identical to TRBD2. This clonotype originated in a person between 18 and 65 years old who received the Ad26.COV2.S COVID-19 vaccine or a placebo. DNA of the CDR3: TGTGCCAGCAGGGCTAGCGGGAGGAATGAGCAGTTCTTC. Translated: CASRASGRNEQFF.